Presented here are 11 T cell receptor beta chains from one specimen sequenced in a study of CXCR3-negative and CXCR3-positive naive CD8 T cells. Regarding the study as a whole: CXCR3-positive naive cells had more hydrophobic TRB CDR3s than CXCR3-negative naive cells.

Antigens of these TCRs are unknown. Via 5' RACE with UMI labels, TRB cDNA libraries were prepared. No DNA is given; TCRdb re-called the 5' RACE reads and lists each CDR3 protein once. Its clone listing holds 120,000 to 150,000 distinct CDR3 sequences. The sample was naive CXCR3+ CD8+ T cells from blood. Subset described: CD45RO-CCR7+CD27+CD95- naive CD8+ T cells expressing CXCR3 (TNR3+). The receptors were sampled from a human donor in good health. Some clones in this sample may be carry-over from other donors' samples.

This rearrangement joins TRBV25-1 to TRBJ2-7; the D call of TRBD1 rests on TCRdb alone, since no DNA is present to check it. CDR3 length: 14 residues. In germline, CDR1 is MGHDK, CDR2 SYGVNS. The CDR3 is CASSGGPRTYEQYF.

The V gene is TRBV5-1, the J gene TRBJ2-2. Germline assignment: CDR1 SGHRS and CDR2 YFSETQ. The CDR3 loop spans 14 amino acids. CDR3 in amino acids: CASSPDIFTGELFF.

CDR3 region: CASNPTAGGHYNEQFF. The rearrangement joins TRBV6-5 to TRBJ2-1; as DNA is missing, the TRBD2 call by TCRdb cannot be tested. The CDR3 loop spans 16 amino acids. Germline-derived CDR1 and CDR2 are MNHEY and SVGAGI.

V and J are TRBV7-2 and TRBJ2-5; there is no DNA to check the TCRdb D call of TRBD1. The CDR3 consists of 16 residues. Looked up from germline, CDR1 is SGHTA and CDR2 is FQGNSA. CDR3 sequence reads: CASSLYDYRDEETQYF. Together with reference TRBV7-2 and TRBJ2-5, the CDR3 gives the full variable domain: GAGVSQSPSNKVTEKGKDVELRCDPISGHTALYWYRQSLGQGLEFLIYFQGNSAPDKSGLPSDRFSAERTGGSVSTLTIQRTQQEDSAVYLCASSLYDYRDEETQYFGPGTRLLVL.

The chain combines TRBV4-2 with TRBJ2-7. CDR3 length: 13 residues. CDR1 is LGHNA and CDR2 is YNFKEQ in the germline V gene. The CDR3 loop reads CASSQDLIDEQYF.

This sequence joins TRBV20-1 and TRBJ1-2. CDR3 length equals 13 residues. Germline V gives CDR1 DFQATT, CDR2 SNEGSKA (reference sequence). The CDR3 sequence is CSARIVGVYGYTF.

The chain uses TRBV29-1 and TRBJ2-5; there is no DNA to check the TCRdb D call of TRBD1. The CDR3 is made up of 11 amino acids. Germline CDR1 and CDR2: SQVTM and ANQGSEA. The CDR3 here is CSALGGETQYF.

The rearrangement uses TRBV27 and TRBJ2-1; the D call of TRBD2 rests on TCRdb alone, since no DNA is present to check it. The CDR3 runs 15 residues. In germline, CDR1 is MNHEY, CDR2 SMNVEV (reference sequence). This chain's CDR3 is CASSLWGGSGDEQFF.

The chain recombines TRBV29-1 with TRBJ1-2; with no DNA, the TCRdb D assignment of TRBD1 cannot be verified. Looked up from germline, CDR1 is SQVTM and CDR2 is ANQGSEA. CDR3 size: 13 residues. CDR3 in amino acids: CSVHGGSDYGYTF.

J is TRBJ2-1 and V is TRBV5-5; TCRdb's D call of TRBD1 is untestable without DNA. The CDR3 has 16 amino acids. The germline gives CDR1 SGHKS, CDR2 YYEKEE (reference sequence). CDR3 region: CASSPLQGISYNEQFF.

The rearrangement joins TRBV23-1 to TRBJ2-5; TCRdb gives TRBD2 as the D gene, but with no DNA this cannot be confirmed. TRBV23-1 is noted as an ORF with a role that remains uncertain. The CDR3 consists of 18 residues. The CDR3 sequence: CASSQASGRRGSQETQYF.